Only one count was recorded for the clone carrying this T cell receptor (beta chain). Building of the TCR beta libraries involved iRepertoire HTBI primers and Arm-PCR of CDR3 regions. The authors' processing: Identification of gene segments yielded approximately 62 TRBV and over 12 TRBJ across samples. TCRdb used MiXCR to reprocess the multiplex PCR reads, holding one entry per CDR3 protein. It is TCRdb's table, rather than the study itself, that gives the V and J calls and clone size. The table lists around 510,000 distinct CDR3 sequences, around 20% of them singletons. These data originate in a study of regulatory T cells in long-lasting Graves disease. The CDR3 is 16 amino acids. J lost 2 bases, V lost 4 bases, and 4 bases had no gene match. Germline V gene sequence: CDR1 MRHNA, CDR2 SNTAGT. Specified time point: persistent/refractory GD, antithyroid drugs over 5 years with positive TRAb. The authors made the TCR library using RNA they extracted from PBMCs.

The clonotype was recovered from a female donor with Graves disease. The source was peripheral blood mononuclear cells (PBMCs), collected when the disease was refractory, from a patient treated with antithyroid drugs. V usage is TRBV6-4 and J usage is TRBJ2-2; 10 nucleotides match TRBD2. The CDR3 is CASSVTSGINTGELFF. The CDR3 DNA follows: TGTGCCAGCAGTGTTACTAGCGGGATCAACACCGGGGAGCTGTTTTTT.